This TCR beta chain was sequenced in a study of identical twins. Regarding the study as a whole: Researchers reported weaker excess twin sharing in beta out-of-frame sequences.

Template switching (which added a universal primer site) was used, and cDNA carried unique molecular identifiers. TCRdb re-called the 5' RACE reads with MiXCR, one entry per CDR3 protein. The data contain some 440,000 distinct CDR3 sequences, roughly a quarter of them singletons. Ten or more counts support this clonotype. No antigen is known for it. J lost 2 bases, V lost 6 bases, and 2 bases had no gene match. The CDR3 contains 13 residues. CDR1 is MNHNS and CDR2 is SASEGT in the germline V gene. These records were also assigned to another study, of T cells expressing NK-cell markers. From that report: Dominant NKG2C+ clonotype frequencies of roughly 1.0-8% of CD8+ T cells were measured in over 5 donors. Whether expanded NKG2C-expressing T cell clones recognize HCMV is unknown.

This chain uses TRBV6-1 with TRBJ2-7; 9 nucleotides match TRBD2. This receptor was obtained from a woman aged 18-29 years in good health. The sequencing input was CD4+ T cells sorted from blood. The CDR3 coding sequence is TGTGCCAGCAGGACTAGCGGCACCTACGAGCAGTACTTC. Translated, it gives CASRTSGTYEQYF.